The clone carrying this T cell receptor (beta chain) appeared many times. Its antigen is not identified. This specimen belongs to a study of T cells in Graves' hyperthyroidism and ophthalmopathy. Study-level information: Staff took peripheral blood when the initial diagnosis was made, before any treatment began.

Study-wide results and limits: Prediction of ophthalmopathy progression came a median around 6.5 months pre-onset.

V was clipped by 4 bases and J by 6 bases; unmatched bases: 8. Germline V gene sequence: CDR1 ENHRY, CDR2 SYGVKD. This CDR3 has 15 amino acids. Across 18 months, stable Graves' hyperthyroidism was marked by no progression to ophthalmopathy. RNA transcripts yielded amplified TCR beta CDR3 regions. During a first-round RT-PCR of the TCR CDR3, the HTBI primer set was used. TCRdb recomputed calls from the multiplex PCR reads with MiXCR, one row per CDR3 protein. The sample has just under 750,000 distinct CDR3 sequences, about a third seen once. The chain is built from TRBV10-3 and TRBJ2-2; 7 nucleotides match TRBD1. This receptor was obtained from a woman between 40 and 55 years old with Graves' hyperthyroidism. Sequenced: blood. The CDR3 nucleotides read TGTGCCATCAGTGTTGTGACAGGGATCGCCGGGGAGCTGTTTTTT. Its translation: CAISVVTGIAGELFF.